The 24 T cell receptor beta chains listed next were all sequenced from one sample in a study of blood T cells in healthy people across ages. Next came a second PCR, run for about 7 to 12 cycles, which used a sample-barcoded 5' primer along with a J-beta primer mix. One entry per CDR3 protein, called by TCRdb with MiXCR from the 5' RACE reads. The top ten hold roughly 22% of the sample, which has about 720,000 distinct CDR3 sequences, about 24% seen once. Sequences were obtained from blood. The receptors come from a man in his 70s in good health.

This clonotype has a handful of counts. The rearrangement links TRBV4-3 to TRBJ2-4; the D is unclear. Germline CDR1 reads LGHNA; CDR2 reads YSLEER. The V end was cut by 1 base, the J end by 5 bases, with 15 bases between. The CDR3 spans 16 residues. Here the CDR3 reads CASSQVSTTGQNIQYF. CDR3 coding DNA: TGCGCCAGCAGCCAAGTTTCAACTACCGGGCAAAACATTCAGTACTTC.

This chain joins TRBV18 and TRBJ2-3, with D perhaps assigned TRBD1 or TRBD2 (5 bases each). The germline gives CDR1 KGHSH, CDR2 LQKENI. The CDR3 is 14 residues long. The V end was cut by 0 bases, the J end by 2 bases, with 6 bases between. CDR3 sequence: CASSPPGPTDTQYF. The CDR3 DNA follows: TGTGCCAGCTCACCACCGGGACCCACAGATACGCAGTATTTT.

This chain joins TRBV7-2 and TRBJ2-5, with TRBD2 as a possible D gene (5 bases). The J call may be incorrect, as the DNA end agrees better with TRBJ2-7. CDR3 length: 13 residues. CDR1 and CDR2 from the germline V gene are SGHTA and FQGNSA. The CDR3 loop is CASSLRENYEQYV. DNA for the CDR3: TGTGCCAGCAGCTTAAGGGAGAACTACGAGCAGTACGTC.

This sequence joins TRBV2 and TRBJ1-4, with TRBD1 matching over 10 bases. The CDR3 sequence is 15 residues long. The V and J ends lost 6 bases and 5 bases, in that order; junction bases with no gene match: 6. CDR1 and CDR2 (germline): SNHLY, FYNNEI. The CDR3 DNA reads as TGTGCCAGCAGAGCCGAGGGACAGGGGAATGAAAAACTGTTTTTT. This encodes CASRAEGQGNEKLFF.

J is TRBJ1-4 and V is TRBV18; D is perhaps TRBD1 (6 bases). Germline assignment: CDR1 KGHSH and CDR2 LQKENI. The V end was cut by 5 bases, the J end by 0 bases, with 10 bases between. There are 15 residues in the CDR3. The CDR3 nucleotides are TGTGCCAGCTCAGAGGGGGGGACAACTAATGAAAAACTGTTTTTT. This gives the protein CASSEGGTTNEKLFF.

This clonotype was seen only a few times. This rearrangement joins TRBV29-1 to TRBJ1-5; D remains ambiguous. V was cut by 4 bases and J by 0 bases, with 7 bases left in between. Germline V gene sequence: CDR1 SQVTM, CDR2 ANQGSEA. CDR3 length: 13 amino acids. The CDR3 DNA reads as TGCAGCGTTGCGGTGAATAGCAATCAGCCCCAGCATTTT. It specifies CSVAVNSNQPQHF.

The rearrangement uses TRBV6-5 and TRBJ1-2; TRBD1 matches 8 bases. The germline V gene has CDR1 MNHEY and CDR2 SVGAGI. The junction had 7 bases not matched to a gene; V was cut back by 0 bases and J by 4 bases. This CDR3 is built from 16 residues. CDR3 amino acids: CASSYSPGQASYGYTF. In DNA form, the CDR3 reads TGTGCCAGCAGTTACTCGCCGGGACAGGCCTCCTATGGCTACACCTTC.

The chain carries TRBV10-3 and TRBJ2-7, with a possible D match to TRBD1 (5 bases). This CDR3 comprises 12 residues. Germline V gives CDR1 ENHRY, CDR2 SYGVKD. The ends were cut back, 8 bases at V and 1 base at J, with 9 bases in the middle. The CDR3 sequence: CAIATASYEQYF. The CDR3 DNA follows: TGTGCCATCGCGACAGCATCCTACGAGCAGTACTTC.

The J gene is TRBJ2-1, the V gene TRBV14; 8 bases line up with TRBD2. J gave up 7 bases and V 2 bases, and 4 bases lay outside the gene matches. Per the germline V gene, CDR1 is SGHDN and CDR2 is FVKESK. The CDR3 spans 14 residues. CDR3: CASSQSRGRNEQFF. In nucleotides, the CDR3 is TGTGCCAGCAGCCAATCTCGCGGGAGGAATGAGCAGTTCTTC.

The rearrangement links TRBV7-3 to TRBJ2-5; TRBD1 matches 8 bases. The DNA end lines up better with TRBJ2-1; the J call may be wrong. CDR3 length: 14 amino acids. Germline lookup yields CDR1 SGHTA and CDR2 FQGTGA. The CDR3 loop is CASSSGGPNNEQFF. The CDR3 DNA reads TGTGCCAGCAGCTCAGGGGGCCCCAACAATGAGCAGTTCTTC.

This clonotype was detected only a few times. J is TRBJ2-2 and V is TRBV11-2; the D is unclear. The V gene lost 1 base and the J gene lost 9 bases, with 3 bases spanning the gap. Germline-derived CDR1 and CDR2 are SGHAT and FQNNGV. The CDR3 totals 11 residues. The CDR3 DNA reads TGTGCCAGCAGCTTAGTCAGGGAGCTGTTTTTT. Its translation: CASSLVRELFF.

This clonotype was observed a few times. CDR3 nucleotide sequence: TGTGCCAGCAGCTTAGGGACTTATGTAAACAATGAGCAGTTCTTC. Translating it yields CASSLGTYVNNEQFF. The chain recombines TRBV13 with TRBJ2-1; D is unclear. This CDR3 is 15 amino acids long. Germline CDR1 PRHDT, CDR2 FYEKMQ (reference sequence). V lost 0 bases to trimming and J lost 5 bases, with 11 bases between them.

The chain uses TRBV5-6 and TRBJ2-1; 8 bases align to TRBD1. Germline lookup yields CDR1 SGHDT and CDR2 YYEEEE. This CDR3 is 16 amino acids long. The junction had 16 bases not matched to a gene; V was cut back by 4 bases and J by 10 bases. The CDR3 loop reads CASSATLGQARREQFF. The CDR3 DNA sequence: TGTGCCAGCAGCGCTACCTTGGGACAGGCACGTCGAGAGCAGTTCTTC.

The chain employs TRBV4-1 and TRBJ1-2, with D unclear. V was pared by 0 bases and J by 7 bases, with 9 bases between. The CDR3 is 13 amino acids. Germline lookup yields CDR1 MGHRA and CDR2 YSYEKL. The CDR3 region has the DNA TGCGCCAGCAGCCAAGAAGGGCTAGGTGGCTACACCTTC. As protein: CASSQEGLGGYTF.

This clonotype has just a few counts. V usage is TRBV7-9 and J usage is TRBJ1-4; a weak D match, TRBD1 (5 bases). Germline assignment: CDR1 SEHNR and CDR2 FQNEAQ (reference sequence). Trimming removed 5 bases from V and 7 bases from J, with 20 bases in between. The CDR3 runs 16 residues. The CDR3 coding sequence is TGTGCCAGCAGCCCCGGCGATGCAGGGCTAGTTGAAAAACTGTTTTTT. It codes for CASSPGDAGLVEKLFF.

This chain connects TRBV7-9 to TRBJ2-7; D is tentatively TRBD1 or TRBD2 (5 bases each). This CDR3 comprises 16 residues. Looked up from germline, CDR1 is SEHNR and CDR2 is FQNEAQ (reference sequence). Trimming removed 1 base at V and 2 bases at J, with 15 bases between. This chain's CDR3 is CASSLVVGTVTYEQYF. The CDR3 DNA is TGTGCCAGCAGCTTAGTGGTAGGGACCGTAACCTACGAGCAGTACTTC.

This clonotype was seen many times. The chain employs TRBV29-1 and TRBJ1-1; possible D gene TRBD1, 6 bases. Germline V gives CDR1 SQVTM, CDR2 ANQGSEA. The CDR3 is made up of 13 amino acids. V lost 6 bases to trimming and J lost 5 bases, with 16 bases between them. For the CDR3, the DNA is TGCAGCGTACTGACACAGGGAAGAACTGAAGCTTTCTTT. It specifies CSVLTQGRTEAFF.

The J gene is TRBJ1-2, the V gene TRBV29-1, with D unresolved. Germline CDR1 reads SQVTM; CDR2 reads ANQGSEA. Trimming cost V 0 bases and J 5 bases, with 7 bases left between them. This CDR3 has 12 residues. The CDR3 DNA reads TGCAGCGTTGAAGAGAAGGCTTATGGCTACACCTTC. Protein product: CSVEEKAYGYTF.

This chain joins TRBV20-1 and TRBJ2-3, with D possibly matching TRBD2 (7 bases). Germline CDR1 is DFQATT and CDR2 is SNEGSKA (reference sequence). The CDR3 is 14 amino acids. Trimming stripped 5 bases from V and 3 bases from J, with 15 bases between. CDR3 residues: CSALGGGRTDTQYF. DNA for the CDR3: TGCAGTGCTTTAGGGGGGGGACGGACAGATACGCAGTATTTT.

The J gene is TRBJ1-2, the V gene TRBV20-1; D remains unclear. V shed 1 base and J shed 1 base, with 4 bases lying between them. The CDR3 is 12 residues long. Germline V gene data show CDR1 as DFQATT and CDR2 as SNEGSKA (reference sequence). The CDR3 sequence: CSARVNNYGYTF. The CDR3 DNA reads TGCAGTGCTAGAGTTAATAACTATGGCTACACCTTC.

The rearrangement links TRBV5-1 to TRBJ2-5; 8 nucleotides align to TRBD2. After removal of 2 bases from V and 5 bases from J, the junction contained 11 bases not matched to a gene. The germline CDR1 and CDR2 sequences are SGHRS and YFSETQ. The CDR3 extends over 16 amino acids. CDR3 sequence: CASSLAGVGLAETQYF. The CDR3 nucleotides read TGCGCCAGCAGCTTAGCGGGAGTCGGCCTTGCGGAGACCCAGTACTTC.

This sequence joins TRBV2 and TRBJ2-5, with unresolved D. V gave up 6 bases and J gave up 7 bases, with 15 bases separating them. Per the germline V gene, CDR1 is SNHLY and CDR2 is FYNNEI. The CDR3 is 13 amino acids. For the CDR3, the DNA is TGTGCCAGCAGCCCCGTCGTCTTTGGGACCCAGTACTTC. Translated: CASSPVVFGTQYF.

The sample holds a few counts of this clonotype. Here the CDR3 DNA reads TGCAGTGCGTCGACTAGCGGGATACAAGAGACCCAGTACTTC. Amino acid sequence: CSASTSGIQETQYF. The chain couples TRBV20-1 to TRBJ2-5; 11 positions match TRBD2. The germline V gene encodes CDR1 DFQATT and CDR2 SNEGSKA (reference sequence). After removal of 6 bases from V and 2 bases from J, the junction contained 5 bases not matched to a gene. This CDR3 region has 14 residues.

The CDR3 spells CSVPTSNNEQFF. CDR3 sequence (DNA): TGCAGTGTTCCGACTAGTAATAATGAGCAGTTCTTC. The chain carries TRBV20-1 and TRBJ2-1, with TRBD2 as a possible D gene (6 bases). From germline, CDR1 is DFQATT and CDR2 SNEGSKA (reference sequence). V was pared by 7 bases and J by 7 bases, with 14 bases between. This CDR3 is 12 amino acids long.